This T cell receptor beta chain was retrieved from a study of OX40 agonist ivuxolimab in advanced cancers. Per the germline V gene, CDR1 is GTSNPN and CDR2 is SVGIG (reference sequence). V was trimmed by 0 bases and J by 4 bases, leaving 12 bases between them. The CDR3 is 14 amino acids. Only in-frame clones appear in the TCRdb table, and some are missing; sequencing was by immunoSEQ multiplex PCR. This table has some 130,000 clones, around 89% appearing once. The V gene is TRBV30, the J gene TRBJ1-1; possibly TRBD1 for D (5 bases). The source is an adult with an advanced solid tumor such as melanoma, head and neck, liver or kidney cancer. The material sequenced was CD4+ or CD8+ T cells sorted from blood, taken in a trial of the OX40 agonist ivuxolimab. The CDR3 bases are TGTGCCTGGAGTGTATTGCAGGGTGCCACTGAAGCTTTCTTT. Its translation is CAWSVLQGATEAFF.